The clone carrying this TCR beta chain was detected many times. In building TCR beta libraries, iRepertoire HTBI primers were used together with Arm-PCR of CDR3 regions. In TCRdb, the multiplex PCR reads were re-called with MiXCR into one record per CDR3 protein. The sample includes around 340,000 distinct CDR3 sequences, about 20% of them seen just once. This sample is part of a study of regulatory T cells in long-lasting Graves disease. The germline gives CDR1 SGHRS, CDR2 YFSETQ. With 5 bases clipped from V and 6 bases from J, the junction kept 7 bases outside the gene matches. CDR3 length: 13 residues. The sample's time point: persistent/refractory GD, antithyroid drugs over 5 years with positive TRAb. PBMC-derived RNA was used for the TCR library.

The material sequenced was peripheral blood mononuclear cells (PBMCs), taken when the disease was refractory, from a patient treated with antithyroid drugs. This TCR was sampled from a female donor with Graves disease. The gene calls are TRBV5-1 and TRBJ2-7, with TRBD1 matching over 8 bases. CDR3 residues: CASRGDRLGEQYF. The DNA for the CDR3 is TGCGCCAGCAGAGGGGACAGGCTGGGCGAGCAGTACTTC.